The next 5 T cell receptor beta chains were all read from a single sample in a study of T cells after posttransplantation cyclophosphamide (dated by TCRdb to 2016 to 2017). The method was the immunoSEQ multiplex PCR assay. TCRdb retrieved this table from immuneACCESS and kept in-frame rearrangements only. Not all clones are present; in checked studies, unresolved V genes account for under half, and no reason is known for the remainder. The table shows under 2,000 clones here, with no singletons. Clones ranked in the top ten supply more than 13% of the sample. In the paper's terms, the treatment or condition label means: high-dose cyclophosphamide on days +3 and +4 as single-agent GVHD prophylaxis. Busulfan and fludarabine conditioning, a related or unrelated marrow graft, and cyclophosphamide on days +3 and +4 were given to PTCy patients. The material sequenced was PBMCs, taken 32 days after allogeneic stem cell transplant with posttransplant cyclophosphamide. All receptors derive from a female patient between 40 and 55 years old who received an allogeneic stem cell transplant from a related donor, was CMV-positive, and had no GVHD. Following a transplant, some T lymphocytes may have been derived from the graft donor.

This clone is categorized as medium-sized. The chain employs TRBV6-5 and TRBJ1-2; D perhaps matches TRBD1 (6 bases). Germline CDR1 and CDR2: MNHEY and SVGAGI. V lost 5 bases to trimming and J lost 5 bases, with 9 bases between them. The length of the CDR3 is 12 residues. For the CDR3, the DNA is TGTGCCAGCAGTCCAGGGGTGTATGGCTACACCTTC. This codes for CASSPGVYGYTF.

V gene TRBV15 combines with J gene TRBJ2-3; TRBD2 matches 8 bases. The length of the CDR3 is 15 residues. CDR1 is LNHNV and CDR2 is YYDKDF in the germline V gene (reference sequence). Trimming took 0 bases from V and 7 from J; bases not matched to a gene: 6. CDR3 loop: CATSRELAESYTQYF. CDR3 nucleotide sequence: TGTGCCACCAGCAGAGAACTAGCGGAGTCCTATACGCAGTATTTT.

This clone ranks as medium-sized. V is TRBV27 and J is TRBJ2-7; D not certain. The CDR3 contains 15 residues. Per the germline V gene, CDR1 is MNHEY and CDR2 is SMNVEV (reference sequence). Trimming stripped 0 bases from V and 1 base from J, with 10 bases between. The chain's CDR3 is CASSLSRAGSYEQYF. The CDR3 DNA reads as TGTGCCAGCAGTTTATCGCGTGCCGGTTCCTACGAGCAGTACTTC.

This clone was seen repeatedly, ten times or more. This chain uses TRBV19 with TRBJ2-5; TRBD1 matches 8 bases. V lost 1 base to trimming and J lost 5 bases; unmatched junction nucleotides: 6. Germline values: CDR1 LNHDA, CDR2 SQIVND (reference sequence). The CDR3 contains 15 residues. The DNA of the CDR3 is TGTGCCAGTAGTATAGTGGACAGGGTTTCGGAGACCCAGTACTTC. Protein product: CASSIVDRVSETQYF.

This clone is labeled medium-sized. This CDR3 is CAISDPLNVTGELFF. The CDR3 bases are TGTGCCATCAGTGACCCGCTAAATGTCACCGGGGAGCTGTTTTTT. The chain couples TRBV10-3 to TRBJ2-2; no reliable D call. The ends were cut back, 3 bases at V and 4 bases at J, with 12 bases in the middle. Germline CDR1 ENHRY, CDR2 SYGVKD. The CDR3 loop spans 15 amino acids.